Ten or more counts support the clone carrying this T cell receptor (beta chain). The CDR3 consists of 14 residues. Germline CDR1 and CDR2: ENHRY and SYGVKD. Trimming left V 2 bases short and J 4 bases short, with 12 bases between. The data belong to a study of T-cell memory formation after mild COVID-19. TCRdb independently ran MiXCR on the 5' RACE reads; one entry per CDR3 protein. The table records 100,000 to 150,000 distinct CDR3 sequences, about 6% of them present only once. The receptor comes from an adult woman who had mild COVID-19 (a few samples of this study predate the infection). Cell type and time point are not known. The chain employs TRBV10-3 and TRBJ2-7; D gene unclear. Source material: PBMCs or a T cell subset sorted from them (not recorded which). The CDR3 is CAISEGRAAYEQYF. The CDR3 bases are TGTGCCATCAGTGAGGGCCGAGCAGCTTACGAGCAGTACTTC.